Below are 9 T cell receptor beta chains sequenced from a single sample in a study of T-cell memory formation after mild COVID-19. Each CDR3 protein is one row after TCRdb ran MiXCR on the 5' RACE reads. Among approximately 60,000 distinct CDR3 sequences listed, more than 9% were seen once. What was sequenced was PBMCs or a T cell subset sorted from them (not recorded which). The receptors here all came from a man between 18 and 35 years old who had mild COVID-19 (a few samples of this study predate the infection). Cell type and time point are not known.

This clonotype showed up just a few times. V gene TRBV5-1 combines with J gene TRBJ1-4, with TRBD1 as a possible D gene (6 bases). The CDR3 has 16 residues. V lost 0 bases and J 2 bases, leaving 11 bases between the germline ends. Germline V gives CDR1 SGHRS, CDR2 YFSETQ. This CDR3 reads CASSLDKGGTNEKLFF. The CDR3, as DNA: TGCGCCAGCAGCTTGGACAAGGGGGGCACTAATGAAAAACTGTTTTTT.

The gene calls are TRBV29-1 and TRBJ2-2, with D hard to call. Germline V gives CDR1 SQVTM, CDR2 ANQGSEA. V shed 7 bases and J shed 7 bases, with 13 bases lying between them. The CDR3 loop spans 12 amino acids. CDR3 nucleotides: TGCAGCGGCAAAACTCCAGGCGGGGAGCTGTTTTTT. Its protein is CSGKTPGGELFF.

In its sample, this clonotype was seen many times. The V gene is TRBV5-1, the J gene TRBJ2-1; TRBD2 matches 10 bases. The V gene's germline CDR1 is SGHRS and CDR2 YFSETQ. After removal of 0 bases from V and 0 bases from J, the junction contained 6 bases not matched to a gene. The length of the CDR3 is 18 residues. The CDR3 DNA reads as TGCGCCAGCAGCTTGGGTAGCGGGGGGCCCCCCTCCTACAATGAGCAGTTCTTC. Translation gives CASSLGSGGPPSYNEQFF.

The V gene is TRBV5-6, the J gene TRBJ2-7, with 7 bases aligning to TRBD2. V gave up 0 bases and J gave up 9 bases; unmatched junction bases: 6. CDR1 is SGHDT, CDR2 YYEEEE, per germline. The CDR3 length is 13 residues. This chain's CDR3 is CASSLGRGDGQYV. The CDR3 DNA follows: TGTGCCAGCAGCTTGGGACGGGGGGATGGGCAGTACGTC.

This clonotype was seen ten or more times. The J gene is TRBJ2-5, the V gene TRBV5-1; 8 nucleotides line up with TRBD1. The germline V gene has CDR1 SGHRS and CDR2 YFSETQ. This CDR3 region has 14 residues. With V trimmed by 4 bases and J by 1 base, 3 bases remained unmatched. As DNA, the CDR3 is TGCGCCAGCAGCAACAGGGGGATCCAAGAGACCCAGTACTTC. This encodes CASSNRGIQETQYF.

This clonotype was counted at least ten times. The chain carries TRBV7-2 and TRBJ2-1; the match to TRBD2 covers 7 bases. J gave up 0 bases and V 1 base, and 0 bases lay outside the gene matches. The length of the CDR3 is 15 residues. The germline V gene encodes CDR1 SGHTA and CDR2 FQGNSA. The CDR3 nucleotides are TGTGCCAGCAGCTTAGTAGCGGGCTCCTACAATGAGCAGTTCTTC. It yields the protein CASSLVAGSYNEQFF.

This clonotype was seen just once. The chain has TRBV20-1 and TRBJ2-5; 13 bases map to TRBD2. The junction had 5 bases not matched to a gene; V was cut back by 5 bases and J by 2 bases. The CDR3 loop spans 15 amino acids. In germline, CDR1 is DFQATT, CDR2 SNEGSKA (reference sequence). CDR3 region: CSAPGTSGAQETQYF. The CDR3 nucleotides read TGCAGTGCTCCTGGGACTAGCGGGGCTCAAGAGACCCAGTACTTC.

A few counts support this clonotype. J is TRBJ2-3 and V is TRBV2; 7 bases are shared with TRBD2. The V segment lost 3 bases and the J segment 5 bases; nucleotides outside the gene matches: 2. Germline V gene data show CDR1 as SNHLY and CDR2 as FYNNEI. The CDR3 extends over 13 amino acids. The CDR3 nucleotides are TGTGCCAGCAGTGAGTGGGGGGGAGATACGCAGTATTTT. It encodes CASSEWGGDTQYF. Full variable domain (missing parts from reference TRBV2 and TRBJ2-3): EPEVTQTPSHQVTQMGQEVILRCVPISNHLYFYWYRQILGQKVEFLVSFYNNEISEKSEIFDDQFSVERPDGSNFTLKIRSTKLEDSAMYFCASSEWGGDTQYFGPGTRLTVL.

This rearrangement joins TRBV3-1 to TRBJ2-5; 11 bases fit TRBD2. The length of the CDR3 is 15 residues. V shed 5 bases and J 7 bases; nucleotides not matched to a gene: 9. Germline-derived CDR1 and CDR2 are LGHDT and YNNKEL (reference sequence). For the CDR3, the DNA is TGTGCCAGCAGCGAGACTAGCGGGGTTATCGGGACCCAGTACTTC. Translated: CASSETSGVIGTQYF.